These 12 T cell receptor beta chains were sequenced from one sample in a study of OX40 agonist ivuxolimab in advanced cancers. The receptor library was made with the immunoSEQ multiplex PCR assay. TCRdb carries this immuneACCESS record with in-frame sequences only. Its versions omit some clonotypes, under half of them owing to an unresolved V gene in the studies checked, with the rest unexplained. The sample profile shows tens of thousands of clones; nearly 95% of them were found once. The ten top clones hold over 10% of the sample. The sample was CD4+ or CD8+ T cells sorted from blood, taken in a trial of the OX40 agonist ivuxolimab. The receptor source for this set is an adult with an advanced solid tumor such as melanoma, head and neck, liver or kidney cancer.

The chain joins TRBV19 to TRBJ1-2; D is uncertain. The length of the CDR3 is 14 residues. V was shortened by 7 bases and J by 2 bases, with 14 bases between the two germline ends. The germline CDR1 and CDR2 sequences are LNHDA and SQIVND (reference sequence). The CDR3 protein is CASITAGNNYGYTF. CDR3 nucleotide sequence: TGTGCCAGTATCACGGCCGGGAACAACTATGGCTACACCTTC.

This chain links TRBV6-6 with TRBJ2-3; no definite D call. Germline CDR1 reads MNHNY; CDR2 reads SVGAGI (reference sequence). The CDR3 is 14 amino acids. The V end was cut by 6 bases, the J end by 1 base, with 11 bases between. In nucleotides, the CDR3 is TGTGCCAGCAGGGACGCCTACCGCACAGATACGCAGTATTTT. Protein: CASRDAYRTDTQYF.

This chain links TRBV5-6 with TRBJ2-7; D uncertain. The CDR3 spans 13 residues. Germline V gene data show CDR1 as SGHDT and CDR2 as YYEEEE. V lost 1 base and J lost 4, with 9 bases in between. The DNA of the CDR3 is TGTGCCAGCAGCTTGCCCTCATCGTACGAGCAGTACTTC. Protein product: CASSLPSSYEQYF.

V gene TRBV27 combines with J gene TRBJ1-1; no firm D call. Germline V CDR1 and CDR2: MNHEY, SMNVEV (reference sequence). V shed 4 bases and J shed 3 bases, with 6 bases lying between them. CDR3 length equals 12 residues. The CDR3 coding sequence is TGTGCCAGCAGTTCCGAATACACTGAAGCTTTCTTT. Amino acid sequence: CASSSEYTEAFF.

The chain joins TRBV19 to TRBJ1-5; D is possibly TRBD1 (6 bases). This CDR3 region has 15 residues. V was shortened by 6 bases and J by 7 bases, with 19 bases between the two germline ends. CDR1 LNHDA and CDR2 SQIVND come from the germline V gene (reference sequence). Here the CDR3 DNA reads TGTGCCAGTAGCCCCTCGTCAGGGGTCGACCAGCCCCAGCATTTT. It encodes CASSPSSGVDQPQHF.

CDR3 in amino acids: CATSILVGTANQPQHF. The CDR3 DNA reads as TGTGCCACCAGCATTTTAGTCGGGACAGCTAATCAGCCCCAGCATTTT. This chain connects TRBV15 to TRBJ1-5; 7 nucleotides match TRBD1. The germline gives CDR1 LNHNV, CDR2 YYDKDF (reference sequence). V gave up 4 bases and J gave up 4 bases; unmatched junction bases: 10. CDR3 size: 16 residues.

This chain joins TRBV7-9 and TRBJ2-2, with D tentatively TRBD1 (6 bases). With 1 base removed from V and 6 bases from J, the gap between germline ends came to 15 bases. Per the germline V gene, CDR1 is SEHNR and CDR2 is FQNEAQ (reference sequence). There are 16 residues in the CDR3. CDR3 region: CASSLDRAYFSGELFF. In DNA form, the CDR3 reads TGTGCCAGCAGCTTAGACAGGGCCTATTTTTCCGGGGAGCTGTTTTTT.

In nucleotides, the CDR3 is TGTGCCAGCAGCTTGAGCGGGAGGGGCCATGAGCAGTTCTTC. Translated, it gives CASSLSGRGHEQFF. The chain recombines TRBV7-9 with TRBJ2-1; 10 bases align to TRBD2. The germline V gene encodes CDR1 SEHNR and CDR2 FQNEAQ (reference sequence). With 3 bases clipped from V and 8 bases from J, the junction kept 4 bases outside the gene matches. This CDR3 is 14 amino acids long.

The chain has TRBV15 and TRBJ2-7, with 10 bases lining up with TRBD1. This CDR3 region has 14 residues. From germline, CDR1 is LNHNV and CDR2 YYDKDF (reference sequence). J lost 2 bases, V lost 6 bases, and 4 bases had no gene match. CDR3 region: CATSGTGVTYEQYF. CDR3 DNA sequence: TGTGCCACCAGTGGGACAGGGGTGACCTACGAGCAGTACTTC.

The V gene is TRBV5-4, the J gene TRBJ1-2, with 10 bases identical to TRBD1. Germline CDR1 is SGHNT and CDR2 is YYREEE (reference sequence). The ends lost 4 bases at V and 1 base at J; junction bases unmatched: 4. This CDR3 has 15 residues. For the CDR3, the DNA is TGTGCCAGCAGCCTAGGGACAGGGGTTAACTATGGCTACACCTTC. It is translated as CASSLGTGVNYGYTF. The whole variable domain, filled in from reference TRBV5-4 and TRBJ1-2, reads ETGVTQSPTHLIKTRGQQVTLRCSSQSGHNTVSWYQQALGQGPQFIFQYYREEENGRGNFPPRFSGLQFPNYSSELNVNALELDDSALYLCASSLGTGVNYGYTFGSGTRLTVV.

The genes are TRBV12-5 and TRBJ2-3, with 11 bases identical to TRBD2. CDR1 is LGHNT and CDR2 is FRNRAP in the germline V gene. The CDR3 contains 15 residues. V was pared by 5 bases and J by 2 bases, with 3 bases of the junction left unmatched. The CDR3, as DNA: TGTGCTAGTGGTCAGACTAGCGGGGACACAGATACGCAGTATTTT. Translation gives CASGQTSGDTDTQYF.

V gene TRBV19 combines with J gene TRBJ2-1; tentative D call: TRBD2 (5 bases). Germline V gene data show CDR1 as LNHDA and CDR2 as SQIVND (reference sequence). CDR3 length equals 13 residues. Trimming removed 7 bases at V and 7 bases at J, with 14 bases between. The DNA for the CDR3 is TGTGCCAGTACCATATACGAGGGAAATGAGCAGTTCTTC. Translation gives CASTIYEGNEQFF.